Listed below are T cell receptor beta chains from one sample, sequenced in a study of T cell repertoires in cytomegalovirus infection. TCRdb re-analysed the reads in MiXCR, keeping a single row per CDR3 protein. The data hold tens of thousands of distinct CDR3 sequences, with about 33% observed a single time. Their target antigens are unknown. The specimen sequenced was PBMCs, sequenced either directly or after in vitro stimulation (not recorded which). Source of these receptors: a human donor in good health (CMV status not recorded). Some clones in this sample may be carry-over from other donors' samples. Both conserved end residues are part of each CDR3. Fields, in order: CDR3 protein, CDR3 DNA, clone size, D gene, V gene, J gene. D genes are given only for firm matches. Clone sizes are given selectively: once, few, many, or a class where the clone is expanded.

CDR3 protein: CASSLKNEQFF
CDR3 DNA: TGTGCCAGCAGCTTAAAGAATGAGCAGTTCTTC
clone size: many
D gene: NA
V gene: TRBV7-8
J gene: TRBJ2-1

CDR3 protein: CASSGGGKSEAFF
CDR3 DNA: TGTGCCAGCTCGGGGGGCGGAAAGTCTGAAGCTTTCTTT
clone size: NA
D gene: NA
V gene: TRBV12-3/TRBV12-4
J gene: TRBJ1-1

CDR3 protein: CASSLWPKGWNQETQYF
CDR3 DNA: TGTGCCAGCAGCTTATGGCCGAAGGGATGGAACCAAGAGACCCAGTACTTC
clone size: NA
D gene: NA
V gene: TRBV11-2
J gene: TRBJ2-5

CDR3 protein: CASTNTGELFF
CDR3 DNA: TGTGCCAGCACTAACACCGGGGAGCTGTTTTTT
clone size: once
D gene: NA
V gene: TRBV3-1
J gene: TRBJ2-2

CDR3 protein: CARSAGAYNEQFF
CDR3 DNA: TGTGCCAGGTCAGCGGGAGCCTACAATGAGCAGTTCTTC
clone size: NA
D gene: TRBD2
V gene: TRBV2
J gene: TRBJ2-1

CDR3 protein: CASTPWGGVPYF
CDR3 DNA: TGTGCCAGCACCCCGTGGGGGGGGGTGCCGTATTTT
clone size: NA
D gene: TRBD2
V gene: TRBV27
J gene: TRBJ2-3

CDR3 protein: CASSLLPHGYTF
CDR3 DNA: TGTGCCAGCAGCTTGTTGCCCCATGGCTACACCTTC
clone size: few
D gene: NA
V gene: TRBV12-3/TRBV12-4
J gene: TRBJ1-2

CDR3 protein: CASSLGTGEKLFF
CDR3 DNA: TGTGCCAGCAGCTTAGGGACAGGGGAAAAACTGTTTTTT
clone size: few
D gene: TRBD1
V gene: TRBV7-6
J gene: TRBJ1-4

CDR3 protein: CASSEGQTPYGYTF
CDR3 DNA: TGTGCCAGCAGTGAAGGACAGACCCCATATGGCTACACCTTC
clone size: NA
D gene: NA
V gene: TRBV28
J gene: TRBJ1-2

CDR3 protein: CAISDNGQPQHF
CDR3 DNA: TGTGCCATCAGTGATAACGGGCAGCCCCAGCATTTT
clone size: NA
D gene: NA
V gene: TRBV10-3
J gene: TRBJ1-5

CDR3 protein: CASSYSNPRERGSGNSYEQYF
CDR3 DNA: TGTGCCAGCAGTTACTCGAACCCGAGGGAGAGAGGTAGCGGGAATTCCTACGAGCAGTACTTC
clone size: few
D gene: TRBD2
V gene: TRBV6-2/TRBV6-3
J gene: TRBJ2-7

CDR3 protein: CSVGQDRNYGYTF
CDR3 DNA: TGCAGCGTTGGGCAGGACCGAAACTATGGCTACACCTTC
clone size: NA
D gene: NA
V gene: TRBV29-1
J gene: TRBJ1-2

CDR3 protein: CASSLGFGVRGFEAFF
CDR3 DNA: TGTGCCAGCAGCTTGGGGTTCGGTGTGAGGGGGTTTGAAGCTTTCTTT
clone size: NA
D gene: NA
V gene: TRBV7-4
J gene: TRBJ1-1

CDR3 protein: CASSKDRGNTGELFF
CDR3 DNA: TGCGCCAGCAGCAAGGACAGGGGGAACACCGGGGAGCTGTTTTTT
clone size: once
D gene: TRBD1
V gene: TRBV5-1
J gene: TRBJ2-2

CDR3 protein: CASSQETGATEAFF
CDR3 DNA: TGTGCCAGCAGCCAAGAGACAGGGGCCACTGAAGCTTTCTTT
clone size: NA
D gene: TRBD1
V gene: TRBV4-2
J gene: TRBJ1-1

CDR3 protein: CASSLSSRGYTF
CDR3 DNA: TGTGCCAGCAGTTTAAGTTCTCGTGGCTACACCTTC
clone size: NA
D gene: NA
V gene: TRBV28
J gene: TRBJ1-2